These T cell receptor beta chains were read from a single sample in a study of monozygotic twins with cystic fibrosis. The method was immunoSEQ multiplex PCR; TCRdb's version includes in-frame clones alone and lacks a portion of them. The sample has roughly 12,000 clones, roughly 85% seen once. The sequencing input was blood. The receptors shown here come from a young man with cystic fibrosis. Both conserved end residues are part of each CDR3. The D gene is left open where the match is weak. A clone size is listed for some rows: how often the clone was seen (once, few, many), or a class if it is expanded.

CDR3 length	D gene	clone size	J gene	V gene	CDR3 protein	CDR3 DNA
15	-	-	TRBJ2-7	TRBV5-1	CASSDGPGAPDEQYF	TGCGCCAGCAGCGATGGCCCAGGGGCCCCTGACGAGCAGTACTTC
13	TRBD1	-	TRBJ2-7	TRBV29-1	CSVARQGRDEQYF	TGCAGCGTCGCCCGACAGGGAAGGGACGAGCAGTACTTC
15	-	-	TRBJ2-3	TRBV5-6	CASSRRGSPPDTQYF	TGTGCCAGCAGCCGGAGGGGATCCCCGCCAGATACGCAGTATTTT
21	TRBD1	-	TRBJ2-6	TRBV4-3	CASSQDSIRDSLVSGANVLTF	TGCGCCAGCAGCCAAGATAGCATCCGGGACAGTCTCGTCTCTGGGGCCAACGTCCTGACTTTC
9	-	-	TRBJ1-6	TRBV28	CATMFTLHF	TGTGCCACCATGTTCACCCTCCACTTT
11	-	few	TRBJ2-7	TRBV28	CASSLGYEQYF	TGTGCCAGCAGTTTAGGCTACGAGCAGTACTTC
16	-	-	TRBJ1-3	TRBV2	CASSSLAKNSGNTIYF	TGTGCCAGCAGTTCCCTTGCGAAAAACTCTGGAAACACCATATATTTT
17	-	-	TRBJ1-1	TRBV4-2	CASSQDGEGGFGTEAFF	TGTGCCAGCAGCCAAGATGGGGAGGGTGGATTTGGCACTGAAGCTTTCTTT
15	TRBD2	-	TRBJ2-1	TRBV5-1	CASSLALAGGGEQFF	TGCGCCAGCAGCTTGGCACTAGCGGGAGGCGGTGAGCAGTTCTTC
15	-	-	TRBJ1-2	TRBV27	CASSKEGRGPYGYTF	TGTGCCAGTAGTAAGGAGGGACGGGGGCCTTATGGCTACACCTTC
18	-	-	TRBJ2-7	TRBV5-1	CASSLTQETMEPTYEQYF	TGCGCCAGCAGCTTGACCCAGGAAACCATGGAACCCACCTACGAGCAGTACTTC
15	-	-	TRBJ2-2	TRBV9	CASSVGRGRTGELFF	TGTGCCAGCAGCGTGGGCCGGGGCCGCACCGGGGAGCTGTTTTTT
13	-	once	TRBJ1-1	TRBV7-9	CASSDGTESEAFF	TGTGCCAGCAGCGATGGGACTGAATCTGAAGCTTTCTTT
11	-	-	TRBJ1-1	TRBV28	CASSSVVDAFF	TGTGCCAGCAGTTCCGTAGTGGATGCTTTCTTT
12	-	-	TRBJ2-2	TRBV6-5	CASSKNTGELFF	TGTGCCAGCAGTAAAAACACCGGGGAGCTGTTTTTT
16	TRBD1	few	TRBJ2-7	TRBV27	CASSLGDRGLSYEQYF	TGTGCCAGCAGTTTAGGGGACAGGGGGCTCTCCTACGAGCAGTACTTC
14	-	-	TRBJ1-3	TRBV6-1	CASKLGFTGNTIYF	TGTGCCAGCAAGTTAGGCTTCACTGGAAACACCATATATTTT
15	-	once	TRBJ1-1	TRBV5-6	CASSLADRPNTEAFF	TGTGCCAGCAGCTTGGCGGACAGACCTAACACTGAAGCTTTCTTT
15	-	once	TRBJ2-3	TRBV10-2	CASSDRGYYTDTQYF	TGCGCCAGCAGTGACCGGGGGTACTACACAGATACGCAGTATTTT
15	-	-	TRBJ2-1	TRBV2	CASSEVQGPYNEQFF	TGTGCCAGCAGTGAAGTGCAGGGACCCTACAATGAGCAGTTCTTC
17	-	-	TRBJ1-6	TRBV7-2	CASSLFFGNSYNSPLHF	TGTGCCAGCAGCTTATTTTTCGGAAATTCCTATAATTCACCCCTCCACTTT
12	-	-	TRBJ1-2	TRBV5-1	CASSQELYGYTF	TGCGCCAGCAGCCAAGAACTCTATGGCTACACCTTC
14	-	-	TRBJ1-3	TRBV4-3	CASSQDSSGNTIYF	TGCGCCAGCAGCCAAGACTCCTCTGGAAACACCATATATTTT
13	-	-	TRBJ1-6	TRBV7-3	CASSYGSGSPLHF	TGTGCCAGCAGCTACGGATCAGGATCACCCCTCCACTTT
14	TRBD1	-	TRBJ2-7	TRBV2	CASSGLQGALEQYF	TGTGCCAGCAGTGGACTACAGGGGGCGCTCGAGCAGTACTTC
17	TRBD2	-	TRBJ2-2	TRBV9	CASSVDSASGGAGELFF	TGTGCCAGCAGCGTAGATTCGGCTAGCGGGGGGGCCGGGGAGCTGTTTTTT
14	-	-	TRBJ2-2	TRBV7-3	CASSLSHFTGELFF	TGTGCCAGCAGCTTAAGCCATTTCACCGGGGAGCTGTTTTTT
15	TRBD1	-	TRBJ2-5	TRBV18	CASSPEGAPRETQYF	TGTGCCAGCTCACCAGAGGGGGCTCCTAGGGAGACCCAGTACTTC
13	-	-	TRBJ2-3	TRBV9	CASSFTPRDTQYF	TGTGCCAGCAGCTTCACTCCCCGAGATACGCAGTATTTT
14	TRBD2	-	TRBJ2-3	TRBV5-4	CASRPGTSLDTQYF	TGTGCCAGCCGTCCCGGGACTAGTTTGGATACGCAGTATTTT
18	-	-	TRBJ2-1	TRBV5-1	CASTLTPWGGTNYIEQFF	TGCGCCTCTACGCTCACCCCATGGGGCGGTACGAATTACATCGAGCAGTTCTTC
15	-	-	TRBJ2-7	TRBV27	CASSLSGTNPYEQYF	TGTGCCAGCAGTTTATCGGGTACTAACCCCTACGAGCAGTACTTC
14	-	-	TRBJ1-2	TRBV6-1	CASSSRTASYGYTF	TGTGCCAGCAGCTCTCGGACAGCTTCTTATGGCTACACCTTC
15	TRBD2	-	TRBJ2-3	TRBV6-4	CASRGLAGGTDTQYF	TGTGCCAGCAGGGGACTAGCGGGAGGCACAGATACGCAGTATTTT
15	-	-	TRBJ2-3	TRBV5-8	CASRGGTADSDTQYF	TGTGCCAGCAGGGGTGGGACGGCAGATTCAGATACGCAGTATTTT
13	-	-	TRBJ1-1	TRBV19	CASSQQGHTEAFF	TGTGCCAGTAGCCAACAGGGCCACACTGAAGCTTTCTTT
15	-	once	TRBJ2-7	TRBV18	CASSPWAGGRDEQYF	TGTGCCAGCTCACCATGGGCAGGTGGTAGGGACGAGCAGTACTTC
15	TRBD1	-	TRBJ1-5	TRBV5-8	CASSFPGGPNQPQHF	TGTGCCAGCAGCTTCCCAGGGGGCCCCAATCAGCCCCAGCATTTT
15	TRBD1	-	TRBJ2-7	TRBV10-1	CASSASGTGPLEQYF	TGCGCCAGCAGTGCCTCCGGGACAGGGCCCCTCGAGCAGTACTTC
16	TRBD1	-	TRBJ2-2	TRBV9	CASSQGGQGYTGELFF	TGTGCCAGCAGCCAAGGGGGACAGGGTTACACCGGGGAGCTGTTTTTT
16	TRBD1	-	TRBJ1-1	TRBV5-4	CASSLRFRGPNTEAFF	TGTGCCAGCAGCTTGAGGTTTAGGGGGCCCAACACTGAAGCTTTCTTT
11	-	-	TRBJ2-1	TRBV29-1	CSVEGPEKQFF	TGCAGCGTTGAAGGTCCTGAGAAGCAGTTCTTC
14	-	-	TRBJ1-3	TRBV29-1	CSVGQGLGGNTIYF	TGCAGCGTTGGGCAGGGACTTGGGGGGAACACCATATATTTT